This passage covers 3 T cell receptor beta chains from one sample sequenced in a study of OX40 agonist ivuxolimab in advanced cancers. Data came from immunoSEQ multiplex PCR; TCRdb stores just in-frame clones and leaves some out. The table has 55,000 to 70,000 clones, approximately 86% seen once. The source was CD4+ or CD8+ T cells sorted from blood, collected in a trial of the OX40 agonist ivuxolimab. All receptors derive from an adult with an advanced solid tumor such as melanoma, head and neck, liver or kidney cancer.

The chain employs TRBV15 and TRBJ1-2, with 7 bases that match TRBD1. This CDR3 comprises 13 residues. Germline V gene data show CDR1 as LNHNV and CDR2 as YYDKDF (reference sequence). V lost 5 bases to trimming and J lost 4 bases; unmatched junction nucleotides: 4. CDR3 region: CATSETGPYGYTF. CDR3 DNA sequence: TGTGCCACCAGCGAGACAGGGCCCTATGGCTACACCTTC.

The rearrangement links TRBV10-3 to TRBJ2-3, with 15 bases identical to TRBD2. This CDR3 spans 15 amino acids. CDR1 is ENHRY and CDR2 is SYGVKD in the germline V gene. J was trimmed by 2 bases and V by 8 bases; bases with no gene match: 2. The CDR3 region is CAIGTSGGNTDTQYF. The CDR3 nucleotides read TGTGCCATCGGGACTAGCGGGGGGAACACAGATACGCAGTATTTT.

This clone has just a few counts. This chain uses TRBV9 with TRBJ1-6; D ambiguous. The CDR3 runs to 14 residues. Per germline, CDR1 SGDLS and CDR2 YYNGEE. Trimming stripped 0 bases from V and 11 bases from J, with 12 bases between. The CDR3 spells CASSVASAGPPLHF. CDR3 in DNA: TGTGCCAGCAGCGTAGCTTCGGCAGGACCACCCCTCCACTTT. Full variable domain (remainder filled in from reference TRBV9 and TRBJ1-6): DSGVTQTPKHLITATGQRVTLRCSPRSGDLSVYWYQQSLDQGLQFLIQYYNGEERAKGNILERFSAQQFPDLHSELNLSSLELGDSALYFCASSVASAGPPLHFGNGTRLTVT.